This T cell receptor beta chain was obtained from a study of blood T cell repertoires in COVID-19. Study information: T cells, B-cell-depleted T cells, or PBMCs supplied cDNA or gDNA.

Patients of the Seattle cohort, enrolled during active infection, were followed longitudinally. Germline CDR1 GTSNPN, CDR2 SVGIG (reference sequence). Trimming cost V 1 base and J 4 bases; bases outside gene matches: 7. The CDR3 runs to 15 residues. Data came from immunoSEQ multiplex PCR; TCRdb stores just in-frame clones and leaves some out. The sample consists of some 130,000 clones, about 89% of them appearing once. V is TRBV30 and J is TRBJ1-2, with 9 positions matching TRBD1. The source material was peripheral blood. The source of this sequence is a man aged 55-75 years with COVID-19, enrolled during active disease. The CDR3 protein is CAWSDRGREGYGYTF. Written as DNA, the CDR3 is TGTGCCTGGAGTGACAGGGGGCGCGAAGGCTATGGCTACACCTTC.